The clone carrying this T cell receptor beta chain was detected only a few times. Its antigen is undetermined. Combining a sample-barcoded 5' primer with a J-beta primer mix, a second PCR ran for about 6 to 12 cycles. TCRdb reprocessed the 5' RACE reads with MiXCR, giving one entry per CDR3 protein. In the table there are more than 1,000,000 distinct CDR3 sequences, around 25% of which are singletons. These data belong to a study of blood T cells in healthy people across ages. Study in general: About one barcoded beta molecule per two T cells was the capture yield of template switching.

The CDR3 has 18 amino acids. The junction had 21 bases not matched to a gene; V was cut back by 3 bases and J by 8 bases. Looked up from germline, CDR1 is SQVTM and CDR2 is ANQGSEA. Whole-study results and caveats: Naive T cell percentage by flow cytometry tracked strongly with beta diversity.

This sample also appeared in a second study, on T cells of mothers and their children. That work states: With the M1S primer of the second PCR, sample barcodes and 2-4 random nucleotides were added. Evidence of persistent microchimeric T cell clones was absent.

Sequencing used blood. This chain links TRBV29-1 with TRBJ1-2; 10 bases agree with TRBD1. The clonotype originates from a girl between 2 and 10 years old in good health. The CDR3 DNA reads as TGCAGCGTTGATTTTTCTGGATATGGACAGGGGGGTTGGAGGGGCTACACCTTC. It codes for CSVDFSGYGQGGWRGYTF.